The 30 T cell receptor beta chains below were found in one sample sequenced in a study of technical replicates of blood from a handful of donors. Sequenced by immunoSEQ multiplex PCR; TCRdb stores in-frame clones only, minus some. The table lists about 100,000 clones, approximately 95% of them singletons, with 0.21% in the top ten. Input material: T cells isolated from PBMCs. These TCRs come from a human donor in good health.

V and J are TRBV7-9 and TRBJ2-2; D is possibly TRBD1 (6 bases). Trimming took off 1 base at V and 3 bases at J, with 9 bases between the two ends. Germline V gives CDR1 SEHNR, CDR2 FQNEAQ (reference sequence). This CDR3 contains 15 residues. In DNA form, the CDR3 reads TGTGCCAGCAGCTTAGTACAGGGAGACACCGGGGAGCTGTTTTTT. Its protein product is CASSLVQGDTGELFF.

The rearrangement joins TRBV29-1 to TRBJ2-1, with 11 bases lining up with TRBD2. Trimming removed 6 bases from V and 5 bases from J; junction bases left unmatched: 18. The CDR3 contains 18 residues. Germline CDR1 and CDR2: SQVTM and ANQGSEA. The chain's CDR3 is CSVLGRLAGKIQDNEQFF. The CDR3 coding sequence is TGCAGCGTGCTAGGCCGACTAGCGGGAAAAATTCAGGACAATGAGCAGTTCTTC.

The chain joins TRBV2 to TRBJ2-5; possibly TRBD2 for D (6 bases). This CDR3 has 14 amino acids. Germline loops: CDR1 SNHLY, CDR2 FYNNEI. Trimming took 6 bases from V and 1 from J, leaving 12 bases between them. CDR3 DNA sequence: TGTGCCAGCAGGCCTCAGGGACTCCAAGAGACCCAGTACTTC. Protein product: CASRPQGLQETQYF.

The chain links TRBV5-1 to TRBJ1-1; D is possibly TRBD1 (6 bases). Trimming shortened V by 4 bases and J by 0 bases, and 13 bases separated the two germline ends. CDR3 length: 15 residues. CDR1 and CDR2 (germline): SGHRS, YFSETQ. The CDR3 here is CASSRNRELNTEAFF. The CDR3 nucleotides read TGCGCCAGCAGCCGCAACAGGGAATTGAACACTGAAGCTTTCTTT.

The chain employs TRBV5-8 and TRBJ2-7; maybe TRBD2 (6 bases). This CDR3 is 15 amino acids long. The V gene lost 1 base and the J gene lost 6 bases, with 17 bases spanning the gap. Germline V lookup: CDR1 SGHTS, CDR2 YDEGEE. This chain's CDR3 is CASSLPTAGLGEQYF. DNA of the CDR3: TGTGCCAGCAGCTTGCCAACAGCGGGTCTCGGCGAGCAGTACTTC.

The chain carries TRBV6-1 and TRBJ2-7; D gene uncertain. Germline V gene lookup returns CDR1 MNHNS and CDR2 SASEGT. V lost 4 bases to trimming and J lost 5 bases, with 18 bases between them. CDR3 length equals 15 residues. CDR3 DNA sequence: TGTGCCAGCAGTGTGGTCCGGTACAGTAAAAACGAGCAGTACTTC. Its translation: CASSVVRYSKNEQYF.

V is TRBV7-2 and J is TRBJ2-3; 7 positions agree with TRBD1. V lost 3 bases and J lost 2; bases outside the gene matches: 5. This CDR3 comprises 15 residues. Germline-derived CDR1 and CDR2 are SGHTA and FQGNSA. CDR3 coding DNA: TGTGCCAGCAGCTTGCTGACAGGGTCCACAGATACGCAGTATTTT. This gives the protein CASSLLTGSTDTQYF. Combining the CDR3 with reference TRBV7-2 and TRBJ2-3 gives the whole variable domain GAGVSQSPSNKVTEKGKDVELRCDPISGHTALYWYRQSLGQGLEFLIYFQGNSAPDKSGLPSDRFSAERTGGSVSTLTIQRTQQEDSAVYLCASSLLTGSTDTQYFGPGTRLTVL.

J is TRBJ2-2 and V is TRBV28, with 14 bases lining up with TRBD2. Germline CDR1 is MDHEN and CDR2 is SYDVKM. This CDR3 spans 20 amino acids. The V and J ends lost 2 bases and 6 bases, in that order; junction bases with no gene match: 14. The CDR3 DNA reads TGTGCCAGCAGTTTACGAGGGGGACTAGCGGGAGTGGAGTTTCCCGGGGAGCTGTTTTTT. This codes for CASSLRGGLAGVEFPGELFF.

The count of this clone is one. The V and J genes are TRBV10-3 and TRBJ2-7; 8 nucleotides match TRBD2. The CDR3 has 14 residues. The germline CDR1 and CDR2 sequences are ENHRY and SYGVKD. Trimming cost V 3 bases and J 5 bases; bases outside gene matches: 6. CDR3 DNA: TGTGCCATCAGTGAACTAGCGGAGGGCAACGAGCAGTACTTC. Amino acid sequence: CAISELAEGNEQYF.

This clone was recorded only once. This chain uses TRBV10-2 with TRBJ2-7; tentative D call: TRBD2 (5 bases). With 6 bases removed from V and 0 bases from J, the gap between germline ends came to 12 bases. There are 14 residues in the CDR3. Germline V gene data show CDR1 as WSHSY and CDR2 as SAAADI. CDR3 in DNA: TGCGCCAGCAGCCGAACTAGTTCCTCCTACGAGCAGTACTTC. The encoded protein is CASSRTSSSYEQYF.

The rearrangement links TRBV4-2 to TRBJ1-1; 7 nucleotides match TRBD1. Germline V gene sequence: CDR1 LGHNA, CDR2 YNFKEQ. The CDR3 has 16 residues. V lost 4 bases to trimming and J lost 3 bases; unmatched junction nucleotides: 11. The CDR3 spells CASSPAQGQADTEAFF. CDR3 DNA: TGTGCCAGCAGCCCAGCCCAAGGACAGGCGGACACTGAAGCTTTCTTT.

J is TRBJ2-1 and V is TRBV6-1, with 7 bases that match TRBD2. The ends lost 5 bases at V and 1 base at J; junction bases unmatched: 5. Germline-derived CDR1 and CDR2 are MNHNS and SASEGT. The CDR3 loop spans 15 amino acids. The CDR3 bases are TGTGCCAGCAGTCCTAGCGGAGGTTCCTACAATGAGCAGTTCTTC. It is translated as CASSPSGGSYNEQFF.

This chain connects TRBV18 to TRBJ1-2; 8 bases align to TRBD1. The CDR3 runs 16 residues. The V segment lost 3 bases and the J segment 8 bases; nucleotides outside the gene matches: 14. Germline lookup yields CDR1 KGHSH and CDR2 LQKENI. CDR3 residues: CASSPLRGQGQVGYTF. In DNA, the CDR3 is TGTGCCAGCTCACCTCTCCGAGGACAGGGACAAGTAGGCTACACCTTC. Looking up the rest from reference TRBV18 and TRBJ1-2 gives the full variable domain: NAGVMQNPRHLVRRRGQEARLRCSPMKGHSHVYWYRQLPEEGLKFMVYLQKENIIDESGMPKERFSAEFPKEGPSILRIQQVVRGDSAAYFCASSPLRGQGQVGYTFGSGTRLTVV.

This clone showed up just a few times. The CDR3 DNA reads as TGTGCCAGCAGCTTGGGGCATAGACAGGGAAGTGACACTGAAGCTTTCTTT. Protein: CASSLGHRQGSDTEAFF. V and J are TRBV5-4 and TRBJ1-1, with 7 positions matching TRBD1. The CDR3 length is 17 residues. The V and J ends lost 0 bases and 3 bases, in that order; junction bases with no gene match: 11. Germline loops: CDR1 SGHNT, CDR2 YYREEE (reference sequence). The variable domain in full, completed from reference TRBV5-4 and TRBJ1-1, reads ETGVTQSPTHLIKTRGQQVTLRCSSQSGHNTVSWYQQALGQGPQFIFQYYREEENGRGNFPPRFSGLQFPNYSSELNVNALELDDSALYLCASSLGHRQGSDTEAFFGQGTRLTVV.

The chain uses TRBV5-1 and TRBJ1-5; TRBD1 agrees at 7 bases. Germline CDR1 reads SGHRS; CDR2 reads YFSETQ. V lost 4 bases, J lost 3 bases, and 10 bases stayed unmatched. This CDR3 is built from 16 residues. The CDR3 nucleotides read TGCGCCAGCAGCACAGAGCCAGGGGGTAACAATCAGCCCCAGCATTTT. Its translation: CASSTEPGGNNQPQHF.

The V call is TRBV7-3, the J call TRBJ2-7; TRBD1 matches at 10 bases. With V trimmed by 5 bases and J by 7 bases, 8 bases remained unmatched. The V gene's germline CDR1 is SGHTA and CDR2 FQGTGA. The CDR3 is 14 residues long. The CDR3, as DNA: TGTGCCAGCAGCGAAGGGACAGGGGAACGTGAGCAGTACTTC. Translated, it gives CASSEGTGEREQYF. The variable domain in full, completed from reference TRBV7-3 and TRBJ2-7, reads GAGVSQTPSNKVTEKGKYVELRCDPISGHTALYWYRQSLGQGPEFLIYFQGTGAADDSGLPNDRFFAVRPEGSVSTLKIQRTERGDSAVYLCASSEGTGEREQYFGPGTRLTVT.

The gene calls are TRBV11-2 and TRBJ1-6; no reliable D call. Germline CDR1 is SGHAT and CDR2 is FQNNGV. The CDR3 loop spans 15 amino acids. V was clipped by 0 bases and J by 7 bases, with 10 bases between them. CDR3 loop: CASSLDTLVNSPLHF. CDR3 sequence (DNA): TGTGCCAGCAGCTTAGATACTTTGGTAAATTCACCCCTCCACTTT.

The V gene is TRBV19, the J gene TRBJ2-3, with a tentative D call TRBD2 (6 bases). Germline V gene lookup returns CDR1 LNHDA and CDR2 SQIVND (reference sequence). Trimming left V 4 bases short and J 7 bases short, with 12 bases between. The CDR3 is 13 amino acids. The CDR3, as DNA: TGTGCCAGTAGTACCCAAGCGGGTTATACGCAGTATTTT. Its protein product is CASSTQAGYTQYF.

The V gene is TRBV27, the J gene TRBJ2-3; TRBD2 aligns across 16 bases. CDR1 and CDR2 from the germline V gene are MNHEY and SMNVEV (reference sequence). Trimming cost V 8 bases and J 11 bases; bases outside gene matches: 10. The CDR3 runs to 15 residues. The CDR3 nucleotides read TGTGCCAGCCTCCGACCTGGGACTAGCGGGAGGGGGCAGTATTTT. This sequence encodes CASLRPGTSGRGQYF.

The chain employs TRBV27 and TRBJ1-2, with TRBD1 matching over 8 bases. This CDR3 comprises 16 residues. The germline V gene encodes CDR1 MNHEY and CDR2 SMNVEV (reference sequence). The V and J ends lost 3 bases and 6 bases, in that order; junction bases with no gene match: 12. The CDR3 protein is CASSFWDLRGPNGYTF. CDR3 sequence (DNA): TGTGCCAGCAGTTTTTGGGACCTCAGGGGGCCAAATGGCTACACCTTC.

The chain couples TRBV9 to TRBJ2-7; a weak D match, TRBD2 (6 bases). CDR3 length: 13 amino acids. Germline V CDR1 and CDR2: SGDLS, YYNGEE. The V end lost 0 bases, the J end lost 6 bases, and 10 bases lay between the germline ends. CDR3 residues: CASSVDWRGEQYF. The CDR3 bases are TGTGCCAGCAGCGTAGATTGGAGGGGCGAGCAGTACTTC. Using reference TRBV9 and TRBJ2-7 for the parts outside the CDR3, the full variable domain is DSGVTQTPKHLITATGQRVTLRCSPRSGDLSVYWYQQSLDQGLQFLIQYYNGEERAKGNILERFSAQQFPDLHSELNLSSLELGDSALYFCASSVDWRGEQYFGPGTRLTVT.

This chain joins TRBV2 and TRBJ1-4, with a tentative D call TRBD1 (6 bases). V gave up 10 bases and J gave up 3 bases, with 9 bases separating them. Germline values: CDR1 SNHLY, CDR2 FYNNEI. The CDR3 totals 12 residues. The CDR3 region is CANWGPNEKLFF. The DNA for the CDR3 is TGTGCCAATTGGGGGCCTAATGAAAAACTGTTTTTT.

This chain links TRBV6-1 with TRBJ1-5, with D tentatively TRBD1 (5 bases). The CDR3 length is 14 residues. The V end lost 7 bases, the J end lost 1 base, and 11 bases lay between the germline ends. Per the germline V gene, CDR1 is MNHNS and CDR2 is SASEGT. CDR3 DNA: TGTGCCAGCACGGGGGGTAAGAGCAATCAGCCCCAGCATTTT. Encoded protein: CASTGGKSNQPQHF.

The chain employs TRBV28 and TRBJ1-4; D might be TRBD1 (6 bases). V shed 3 bases and J shed 7 bases, with 18 bases lying between them. CDR1 and CDR2 (germline): MDHEN, SYDVKM. This CDR3 spans 16 amino acids. The CDR3 sequence: CASSFSGGSKIEKLFF. The CDR3 DNA reads TGTGCCAGCAGTTTCTCGGGGGGCTCTAAGATTGAAAAACTGTTTTTT.

This clone occurred once. This chain uses TRBV6-1 with TRBJ2-2; 10 bases map to TRBD2. V gave up 4 bases and J gave up 3 bases; unmatched junction bases: 8. Germline loops: CDR1 MNHNS, CDR2 SASEGT. The CDR3 totals 17 residues. CDR3 amino acids: CASSGIWTSGDTGELFF. The CDR3 coding sequence is TGTGCCAGCAGTGGTATATGGACTAGCGGAGACACCGGGGAGCTGTTTTTT.

V usage is TRBV11-1 and J usage is TRBJ1-2; no clear D gene. Trimming stripped 4 bases from V and 8 bases from J, with 17 bases between. The germline gives CDR1 SGHAT, CDR2 FQDESV (reference sequence). This CDR3 is built from 14 residues. This CDR3 reads CASSSRWEKEGYTF. As DNA, the CDR3 is TGTGCCAGCAGCTCCCGTTGGGAGAAGGAAGGCTACACCTTC. The entire variable domain, with the rest obtained from reference TRBV11-1 and TRBJ1-2, is as follows: EAEVAQSPRYKITEKSQAVAFWCDPISGHATLYWYRQILGQGPELLVQFQDESVVDDSQLPKDRFSAERLKGVDSTLKIQPAELGDSAMYLCASSSRWEKEGYTFGSGTRLTVV.

V gene TRBV29-1 combines with J gene TRBJ2-3; the D gene is possibly TRBD2 (5 bases). V was cut by 3 bases and J by 0 bases, with 19 bases left in between. The CDR3 covers 17 residues. Germline lookup yields CDR1 SQVTM and CDR2 ANQGSEA. This chain's CDR3 is CSVDGVLGATSTDTQYF. CDR3 DNA sequence: TGCAGCGTTGACGGGGTCTTGGGCGCCACTAGCACAGATACGCAGTATTTT.

This clone was seen only once. V is TRBV6-4 and J is TRBJ2-1; 12 bases are shared with TRBD2. The V segment lost 4 bases and the J segment 9 bases; nucleotides outside the gene matches: 7. Per germline, CDR1 MRHNA and CDR2 SNTAGT. This CDR3 region has 15 residues. DNA of the CDR3: TGTGCCAGCAGTGGACTAGCGGGAGACATGGGTGAGCAGTTCTTC. Its protein product is CASSGLAGDMGEQFF.

The rearrangement joins TRBV6-5 to TRBJ1-1, with a weak D call TRBD1 (6 bases). Germline V CDR1 and CDR2: MNHEY, SVGAGI. The ends were cut back, 6 bases at V and 1 base at J, with 12 bases in the middle. The CDR3 is 14 residues long. The chain's CDR3 is CASRTSQGNTEAFF. DNA for the CDR3: TGTGCCAGCAGGACTTCACAGGGGAACACTGAAGCTTTCTTT.

This chain joins TRBV5-7 and TRBJ1-3, with 9 bases fitting TRBD1. TRBV5-7 is recorded as an ORF, its role being uncertain. CDR3 length: 18 amino acids. V gave up 5 bases and J gave up 4 bases; unmatched junction bases: 16. The CDR3 bases are TGTGCCAGCAGATTAACCGGGACAGGGCATAATTTCGGAAACACCATATATTTT. Its translation is CASRLTGTGHNFGNTIYF.